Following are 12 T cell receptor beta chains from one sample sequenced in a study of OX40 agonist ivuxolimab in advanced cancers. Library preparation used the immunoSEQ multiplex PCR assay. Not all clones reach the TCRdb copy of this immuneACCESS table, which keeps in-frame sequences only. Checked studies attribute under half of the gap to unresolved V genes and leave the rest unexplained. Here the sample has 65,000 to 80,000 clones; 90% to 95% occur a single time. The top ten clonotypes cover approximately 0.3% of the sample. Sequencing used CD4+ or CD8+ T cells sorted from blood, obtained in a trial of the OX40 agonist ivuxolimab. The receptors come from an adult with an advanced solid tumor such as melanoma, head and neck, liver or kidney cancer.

CDR3 coding DNA: TGTGCCAGCAGACAGGTCACTGAAGCTTTCTTT. It specifies CASRQVTEAFF. This chain joins TRBV6-1 and TRBJ1-1, with D possibly matching TRBD1 (5 bases). Germline V CDR1 and CDR2: MNHNS, SASEGT. The CDR3 contains 11 residues. V was cut by 6 bases and J by 4 bases, with 6 bases left in between.

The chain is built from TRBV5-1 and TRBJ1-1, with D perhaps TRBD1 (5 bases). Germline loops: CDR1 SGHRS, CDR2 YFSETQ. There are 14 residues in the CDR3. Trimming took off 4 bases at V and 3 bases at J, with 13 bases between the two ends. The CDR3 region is CASSPKGPDTEAFF. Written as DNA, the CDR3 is TGCGCCAGCAGCCCCAAGGGGCCAGACACTGAAGCTTTCTTT.

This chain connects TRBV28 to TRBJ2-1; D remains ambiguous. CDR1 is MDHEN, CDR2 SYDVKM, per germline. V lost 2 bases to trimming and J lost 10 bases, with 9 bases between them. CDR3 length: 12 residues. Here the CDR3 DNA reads TGTGCCAGCAGTTTACGTTTCCGGGAGCAGTTCTTC. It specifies CASSLRFREQFF.

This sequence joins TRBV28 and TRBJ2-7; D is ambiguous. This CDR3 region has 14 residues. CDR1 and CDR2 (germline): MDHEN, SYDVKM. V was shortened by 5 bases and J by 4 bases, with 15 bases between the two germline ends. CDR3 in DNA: TGTGCCAGCAGTCACCTGACGGAACAATACGAGCAGTACTTC. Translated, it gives CASSHLTEQYEQYF.

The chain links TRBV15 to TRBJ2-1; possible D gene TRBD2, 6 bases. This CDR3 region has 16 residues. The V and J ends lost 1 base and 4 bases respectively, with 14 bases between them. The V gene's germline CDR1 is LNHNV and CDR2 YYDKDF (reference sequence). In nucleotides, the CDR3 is TGTGCCACCAGCAGAGTTCGGGAGCGAGGGTACAATGAGCAGTTCTTC. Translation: CATSRVRERGYNEQFF.

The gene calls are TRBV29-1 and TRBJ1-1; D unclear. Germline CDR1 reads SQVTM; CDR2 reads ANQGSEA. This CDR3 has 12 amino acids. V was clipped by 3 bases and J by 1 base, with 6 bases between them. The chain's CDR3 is CSVDLGNTEAFF. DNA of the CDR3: TGCAGCGTTGATTTGGGGAACACTGAAGCTTTCTTT.

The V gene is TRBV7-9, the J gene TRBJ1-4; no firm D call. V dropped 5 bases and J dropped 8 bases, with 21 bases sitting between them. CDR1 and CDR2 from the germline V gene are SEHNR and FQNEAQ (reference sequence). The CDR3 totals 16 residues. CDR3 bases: TGTGCCAGCAGCCGACTAAATAGCAATGTAGGAGAAAAACTGTTTTTT. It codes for CASSRLNSNVGEKLFF.

In nucleotides, the CDR3 is TGTGCCAGCAGGGATTTACGACCGGGACGAGAAAAGCAAGAGACCCAGTACTTC. As protein: CASRDLRPGREKQETQYF. The gene calls are TRBV2 and TRBJ2-5; D may match TRBD1 or TRBD2 (5 bases each). Germline lookup yields CDR1 SNHLY and CDR2 FYNNEI. The CDR3 is 18 residues long. V was cut by 6 bases and J by 2 bases, with 25 bases left in between.

For the CDR3, the DNA is TGTGCCAGCAGCCCACGGACTACCGTCTCCTACAATGAGCAGTTCTTC. This gives the protein CASSPRTTVSYNEQFF. The V and J genes are TRBV5-4 and TRBJ2-1, with D perhaps matching TRBD2 (6 bases). V was pared by 4 bases and J by 0 bases, with 14 bases between. CDR1 and CDR2 (germline): SGHNT, YYREEE (reference sequence). This CDR3 region has 16 residues.

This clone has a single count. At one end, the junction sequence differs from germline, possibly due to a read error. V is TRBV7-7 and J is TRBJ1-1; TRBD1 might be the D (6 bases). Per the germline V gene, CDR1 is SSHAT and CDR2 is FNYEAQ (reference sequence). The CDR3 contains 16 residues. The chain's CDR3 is CASSLVFWGHGTEAFF. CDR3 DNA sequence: TGTGCTAGCAGCTTAGTATTTTGGGGGCATGGCACTGAAGCTTTCTTT.

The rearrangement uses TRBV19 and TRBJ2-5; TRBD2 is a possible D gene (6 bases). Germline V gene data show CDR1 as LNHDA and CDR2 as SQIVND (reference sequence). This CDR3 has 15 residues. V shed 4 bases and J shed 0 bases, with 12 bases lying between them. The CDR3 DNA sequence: TGTGCCAGTAGTAAGGGCGGGGTAGACCAAGAGACCCAGTACTTC. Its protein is CASSKGGVDQETQYF. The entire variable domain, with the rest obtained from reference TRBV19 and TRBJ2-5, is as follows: DGGITQSPKYLFRKEGQNVTLSCEQNLNHDAMYWYRQDPGQGLRLIYYSQIVNDFQKGDIAEGYSVSREKKESFPLTVTSAQKNPTAFYLCASSKGGVDQETQYFGPGTRLLVL.

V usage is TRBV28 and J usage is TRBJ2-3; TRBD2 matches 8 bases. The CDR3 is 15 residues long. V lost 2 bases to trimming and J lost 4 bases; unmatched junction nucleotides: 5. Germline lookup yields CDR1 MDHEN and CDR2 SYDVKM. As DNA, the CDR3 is TGTGCCAGCAGTTTACCGGGACTAGTTTCAGATACGCAGTATTTT. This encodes CASSLPGLVSDTQYF.